This T cell receptor (beta chain) was sequenced in a study of shared T cell receptors in the human thymus. Germline-derived CDR1 and CDR2 are LGHNA and YNFKEQ. There are 18 residues in the CDR3. Trimming at V came to 5 bases and at J to 5 bases, leaving 17 bases not matched to a gene. TCRdb's copy holds only in-frame clones and misses some; the assay was immunoSEQ multiplex PCR. This sample has about 380,000 clones; just under 95% occur once, and the top ten carry about 0.02%. Sequencing was done on a sample of thymocytes. The chain couples TRBV4-2 to TRBJ2-3, with 9 bases lining up with TRBD2. This receptor was taken from a human donor. In DNA, the CDR3 is TGTGCCAGCAGCTCGACCCGGTGGCTAGCGGGACTCGGAGATACGCAGTATTTT. Translation: CASSSTRWLAGLGDTQYF.